These 18 T cell receptor beta chains were sequenced from one sample in a study of human T cells and chemical hapten exposure. Time point of the sample: patch test 1, 2 weeks after DPC sensitization. As for treatment: therapeutic diphenylcyclopropenone sensitization with weekly scalp DPC. Using its own MiXCR run on the RACE reads, TCRdb lists one record per CDR3 protein. Among 370,000 or so distinct CDR3 sequences listed, more than 4.5% were seen once. The input for sequencing was whole blood, taken in connection with sensitization to the hapten diphenylcyclopropenone (DPC). The receptors stem from a woman in her 50s with alopecia areata. Some clones in this sample may be carry-over from other donors' samples.

This chain joins TRBV27 and TRBJ1-4; possibly TRBD1 for D (5 bases). The germline V gene has CDR1 MNHEY and CDR2 SMNVEV (reference sequence). Trimming removed 4 bases from V and 6 bases from J, with 12 bases in between. CDR3 length equals 14 residues. CDR3 loop: CASSSRTFHEKLFF. For the CDR3, the DNA is TGTGCCAGCAGTTCTCGGACATTTCATGAAAAACTGTTTTTT. Drawing the rest from reference TRBV27 and TRBJ1-4, the complete variable domain is EAQVTQNPRYLITVTGKKLTVTCSQNMNHEYMSWYRQDPGLGLRQIYYSMNVEVTDKGDVPEGYKVSRKEKRNFPLILESPSPNQTSLYFCASSSRTFHEKLFFGSGTQLSVL.

This clonotype came up many times. The V call is TRBV28, the J call TRBJ1-2; D unresolved. CDR3 length: 13 residues. Germline lookup yields CDR1 MDHEN and CDR2 SYDVKM. Trimming removed 3 bases from V and 4 bases from J, with 9 bases in between. The DNA of the CDR3 is TGTGCCAGCAGTTTTATGGGAGTCTATGGCTACACCTTC. This sequence encodes CASSFMGVYGYTF.

This clonotype has more than one count but fewer than ten. This chain links TRBV12-3 or TRBV12-4 with TRBJ2-5; no reliable D call. The CDR3 loop spans 11 amino acids. Trimming stripped 4 bases from V and 6 bases from J, with 6 bases between. The CDR3, as DNA: TGTGCCAGCAGTTCCTCGCAGACCCAGTACTTC. This gives the protein CASSSSQTQYF.

The chain employs TRBV12-3 or TRBV12-4 and TRBJ2-1, with 7 bases lining up with TRBD2. The DNA end is a closer match to TRBJ2-7, so the J assignment may be wrong. This CDR3 comprises 15 residues. The CDR3 DNA is TGTGCCAGCACCCCCTGGGGGGGACCCGGCAATGAGCAGTACTTC. Translation: CASTPWGGPGNEQYF.

This clonotype has at least ten counts. The chain uses TRBV6-2 or TRBV6-3 and TRBJ1-5; possible D gene TRBD1, 5 bases. Trimming removed 6 bases at V and 6 bases at J, with 15 bases between. This CDR3 spans 14 amino acids. Germline CDR1 and CDR2: MNHEY and SVGEGT. The CDR3 loop reads CASSPGATGQPQHF. The CDR3 DNA reads as TGTGCCAGCAGCCCCGGGGCGACGGGTCAGCCCCAGCATTTT.

Only a few counts were recorded for this clonotype. The gene calls are TRBV9 and TRBJ2-7; D not resolved. CDR3 length: 13 amino acids. The ends were cut back, 1 base at V and 6 bases at J, with 11 bases in the middle. The germline V gene has CDR1 SGDLS and CDR2 YYNGEE. This CDR3 is CASSVSAGSEQYF. The CDR3 DNA is TGTGCCAGCAGCGTATCGGCCGGGTCCGAGCAGTACTTC.

This clonotype has ten or more counts. The V gene is TRBV29-1, the J gene TRBJ1-3; 8 bases are shared with TRBD1. V gave up 5 bases and J gave up 2 bases; unmatched junction bases: 2. The CDR3 has 13 amino acids. Germline V gene sequence: CDR1 SQVTM, CDR2 ANQGSEA. The CDR3 is CSVSDRAGNTIYF. The CDR3 DNA sequence: TGCAGCGTTTCGGACAGGGCTGGAAACACCATATATTTT.

This clonotype was seen a handful of times. J is TRBJ2-7 and V is TRBV3-1; TRBD2 matches at 9 bases. Losses at the gene ends were 4 bases for V and 6 bases for J; bases not matched to a gene: 4. Germline V CDR1 and CDR2: LGHDT, YNNKEL (reference sequence). The CDR3 contains 13 residues. CDR3 region: CASSRRGGGEQYF. CDR3 DNA: TGTGCCAGCAGCCGGCGGGGGGGCGGCGAGCAGTACTTC.

In this sample, this clonotype turned up many times. V is TRBV6-6 and J is TRBJ1-5; TRBD1 is a possible D gene (5 bases). The CDR3 has 11 residues. CDR1 MNHNY and CDR2 SVGAGI come from the germline V gene (reference sequence). V dropped 6 bases and J dropped 14 bases, with 14 bases sitting between them. CDR3 residues: CASREGAGEHF. The CDR3 DNA is TGTGCCAGCAGGGAAGGGGCGGGGGAGCATTTT.

The chain links TRBV4-1 to TRBJ2-1; D tentatively reads TRBD1 or TRBD2 (5 bases each). Trimming removed 3 bases at V and 5 bases at J, with 11 bases between. The CDR3 length is 14 residues. Germline assignment: CDR1 MGHRA and CDR2 YSYEKL. The CDR3 loop reads CASSHPLGDNEQFF. The CDR3 DNA reads TGCGCCAGCAGCCATCCCTTGGGGGACAATGAGCAGTTCTTC.

This clonotype was recorded many times. The chain joins TRBV24-1 to TRBJ2-3; a weak D match, TRBD2 (6 bases). V lost 1 base, J lost 0 bases, and 13 bases lay in between. Germline V lookup: CDR1 KGHDR, CDR2 SFDVKD. CDR3 length equals 17 residues. DNA for the CDR3: TGTGCCACCAGTGATTTTAGTAGCGGAGCGAGCACAGATACGCAGTATTTT. It specifies CATSDFSSGASTDTQYF.

This clonotype was seen repeatedly, ten times or more. The DNA for the CDR3 is TGCAGCGTCTCCCCAGAGGCCCTCAACTATGGCTACACCTTC. Its protein product is CSVSPEALNYGYTF. This sequence joins TRBV29-1 and TRBJ1-2; D not certain. Germline loops: CDR1 SQVTM, CDR2 ANQGSEA. This CDR3 comprises 14 residues. V lost 6 bases and J lost 2, with 16 bases in between. Variable domain in full (rest from reference TRBV29-1 and TRBJ1-2): SAVISQKPSRDICQRGTSLTIQCQVDSQVTMMFWYRQQPGQSLTLIATANQGSEATYESGFVIDKFPISRPNLTFSTLTVSNMSPEDSSIYLCSVSPEALNYGYTFGSGTRLTVV.

This clonotype occurred a few times. The chain's CDR3 is CASSLGLADPYQETQYF. In nucleotides, the CDR3 is TGTGCCAGCAGCTTGGGACTAGCGGATCCTTACCAAGAGACCCAGTACTTC. This chain connects TRBV13 to TRBJ2-5; 11 nucleotides match TRBD2. Trimming removed 3 bases from V and 0 bases from J; junction bases left unmatched: 6. Germline V gene lookup returns CDR1 PRHDT and CDR2 FYEKMQ (reference sequence). This CDR3 comprises 17 residues.

In its sample, this clonotype was seen many times. V usage is TRBV30 and J usage is TRBJ2-1; the D is unclear. The V gene's germline CDR1 is GTSNPN and CDR2 SVGIG (reference sequence). V lost 3 bases and J lost 5, with 8 bases in between. The CDR3 length is 12 residues. The CDR3 loop reads CAWSRSDNEQFF. In nucleotides, the CDR3 is TGTGCCTGGAGCCGGAGCGACAATGAGCAGTTCTTC.

The CDR3 spells CASGLDSNPLHF. CDR3 bases: TGTGCTAGTGGTTTGGACTCTAATCCCCTCCACTTT. The chain uses TRBV12-5 and TRBJ1-6; D remains ambiguous. The CDR3 consists of 12 residues. Germline CDR1 LGHNT, CDR2 FRNRAP. Trimming took 1 base from V and 13 from J, leaving 8 bases between them.

The chain carries TRBV27 and TRBJ1-2, with D perhaps TRBD1 (5 bases). Germline V gene lookup returns CDR1 MNHEY and CDR2 SMNVEV (reference sequence). Trimming took 2 bases from V and 8 from J, leaving 9 bases between them. The CDR3 consists of 12 residues. CDR3 residues: CASSLRGVGYTF. The DNA of the CDR3 is TGTGCCAGCAGTTTAAGAGGGGTAGGCTACACCTTC.

This clonotype was detected many times. The chain carries TRBV28 and TRBJ2-5; D possibly corresponds to TRBD1 (6 bases). Deletions cut 5 bases from V and 1 base from J, with 11 bases between. Germline CDR1 reads MDHEN; CDR2 reads SYDVKM. This CDR3 is 14 amino acids long. For the CDR3, the DNA is TGTGCCAGCAGTCCTACAGGGTTCCAAGAGACCCAGTACTTC. Translating gives CASSPTGFQETQYF.

This clonotype was picked up a small number of times. The rearrangement uses TRBV6-2 or TRBV6-3 and TRBJ1-1, with D possibly being TRBD1 (6 bases). Germline V gene lookup returns CDR1 MNHEY and CDR2 SVGEGT. Trimming pared 6 bases from V and 11 bases from J, leaving 13 bases between. This CDR3 contains 11 residues. DNA for the CDR3: TGTGCCAGCAGAAACGGGGGCCGGGCTTTCTTT. Amino acid sequence: CASRNGGRAFF.